Below are 27 T cell receptor beta chains sequenced from a single sample in a study of cytomegalovirus exposure and HLA in healthy donors. The PCR had 60 Vbeta and 13 Jbeta primers. Using immunoSEQ multiplex PCR, the repertoire was profiled, and TCRdb retains in-frame clones only, with some absent. The sample has 200,000 to 250,000 clones, roughly 80% seen once; the top ten hold approximately 2.5%. Input material: PBMCs. The receptors shown here come from a woman in her thirties or forties in good health and CMV-seronegative.

The chain links TRBV11-2 to TRBJ1-1; no reliable D call. The CDR3 extends over 12 amino acids. V was pared by 5 bases and J by 7 bases, with 11 bases between. Germline V gives CDR1 SGHAT, CDR2 FQNNGV. CDR3 coding DNA: TGTGCCAGCAGCCCCTCGGAGCGTGAAGCTTTCTTT. Protein: CASSPSEREAFF.

The CDR3 DNA sequence: TGTGCCATCAGTGACTTGACAGGGAATAACTATGGCTACACCTTC. This gives the protein CAISDLTGNNYGYTF. The chain has TRBV10-3 and TRBJ1-2; 7 nucleotides line up with TRBD1. Unmatched junction bases numbered 5, after V lost 3 bases and J lost 1 base. Germline V gene lookup returns CDR1 ENHRY and CDR2 SYGVKD. The CDR3 loop spans 15 amino acids.

This chain links TRBV7-2 with TRBJ2-7, with D possibly being TRBD2 (6 bases). The ends were cut back, 4 bases at V and 2 bases at J, with 15 bases in the middle. Germline values: CDR1 SGHTA, CDR2 FQGNSA. CDR3 length: 15 residues. CDR3 sequence (DNA): TGTGCCAGCAGCTCCGGAGGGCTCCTAACCTACGAGCAGTACTTC. Residues: CASSSGGLLTYEQYF.

About this clone itself: The same CDR3 can be traced to other DNA sequences in this sample. V and J are TRBV2 and TRBJ2-7, with TRBD2 identical over 9 bases. This CDR3 spans 16 amino acids. J lost 6 bases, V lost 10 bases, and 19 bases had no gene match. From germline, CDR1 is SNHLY and CDR2 FYNNEI. CDR3 residues: CATNKRVGSGSPEQYF. The CDR3 DNA reads as TGTGCCACCAACAAAAGGGTGGGTAGCGGGAGTCCCGAGCAGTACTTC.

The chain recombines TRBV7-2 with TRBJ1-2; a possible D gene is TRBD1 (5 bases). This CDR3 is 16 amino acids long. Looked up from germline, CDR1 is SGHTA and CDR2 is FQGNSA. V was cut by 4 bases and J by 8 bases, with 23 bases left in between. CDR3 sequence (DNA): TGTGCCAGCAGCTCGGGAGGGACCGGCCAAAGAGAGGGCTACACCTTC. Translated: CASSSGGTGQREGYTF.

The chain employs TRBV25-1 and TRBJ2-7; 10 nucleotides line up with TRBD2. The CDR3 extends over 14 amino acids. Germline trimming cut 6 bases from V and 2 bases from J; bases unmatched to any gene: 4. Germline-derived CDR1 and CDR2 are MGHDK and SYGVNS. CDR3 coding DNA: TGTGCCAGCAGCACTAGCGGGATGCCCTACGAGCAGTACTTC. Its protein is CASSTSGMPYEQYF.

The CDR3 region has the DNA TGTGCCAGCAGTTTCGCCCTATCCGGGTACCAAGAGACCCAGTACTTC. This translates into CASSFALSGYQETQYF. The V call is TRBV5-5, the J call TRBJ2-5; D remains ambiguous. The ends were cut back, 5 bases at V and 0 bases at J, with 17 bases in the middle. Germline-derived CDR1 and CDR2 are SGHKS and YYEKEE (reference sequence). The CDR3 sequence is 16 residues long.

The J gene is TRBJ2-5, the V gene TRBV25-1, with TRBD2 as a possible D gene (6 bases). Trimming left V 8 bases short and J 5 bases short, with 9 bases between. The CDR3 runs to 11 residues. Germline CDR1 reads MGHDK; CDR2 reads SYGVNS. CDR3 in DNA: TGTGCCAGCGTTGGGGGGGAGACCCAGTACTTC. Protein sequence: CASVGGETQYF.

The chain carries TRBV30 and TRBJ1-1; D gene unclear. This CDR3 comprises 14 residues. Germline CDR1 GTSNPN, CDR2 SVGIG (reference sequence). V was shortened by 2 bases and J by 1 base, with 11 bases between the two germline ends. CDR3 DNA sequence: TGTGCCTGGAGTATTGGGAGGCGGAACACTGAAGCTTTCTTT. Protein sequence: CAWSIGRRNTEAFF.

V and J are TRBV18 and TRBJ2-7, with 12 positions matching TRBD2. Germline V gene lookup returns CDR1 KGHSH and CDR2 LQKENI. The trim removed 3 bases at V and 6 bases at J, leaving 3 bases unmatched. This CDR3 is built from 14 residues. CDR3 residues: CASSPMGLAGEQYF. For the CDR3, the DNA is TGTGCCAGCTCACCGATGGGACTAGCGGGCGAGCAGTACTTC. Filled out from reference TRBV18 and TRBJ2-7, the complete variable domain reads NAGVMQNPRHLVRRRGQEARLRCSPMKGHSHVYWYRQLPEEGLKFMVYLQKENIIDESGMPKERFSAEFPKEGPSILRIQQVVRGDSAAYFCASSPMGLAGEQYFGPGTRLTVT.

The chain is built from TRBV5-1 and TRBJ2-7, with unresolved D. Trimming stripped 0 bases from V and 2 bases from J, with 9 bases between. The germline V gene has CDR1 SGHRS and CDR2 YFSETQ. This CDR3 region has 14 residues. The CDR3 region is CASSLAVGPYEQYF. In nucleotides, the CDR3 is TGCGCCAGCAGCTTGGCGGTCGGTCCCTACGAGCAGTACTTC.

J is TRBJ2-1 and V is TRBV21-1; the table gives TRBD1 as D, unverified against the DNA. TRBV21-1 is termed a pseudogene. The CDR3 spans 16 residues. The CDR3: CASSTRGTGKHNEQFF. CDR3 DNA: TGTGCCAGCAGCACTCGGGGAACAGGGAAACACAATGAGCAGTTCTTC.

The gene calls are TRBV18 and TRBJ1-5; TRBD1 matches 7 bases. Germline V lookup: CDR1 KGHSH, CDR2 LQKENI. After removal of 2 bases from V and 6 bases from J, the junction contained 7 bases not matched to a gene. This CDR3 region has 15 residues. CDR3 loop: CASSPGQELVQPQHF. DNA of the CDR3: TGTGCCAGCTCACCAGGACAGGAATTAGTTCAGCCCCAGCATTTT. The whole variable domain, remainder taken from reference TRBV18 and TRBJ1-5, is NAGVMQNPRHLVRRRGQEARLRCSPMKGHSHVYWYRQLPEEGLKFMVYLQKENIIDESGMPKERFSAEFPKEGPSILRIQQVVRGDSAAYFCASSPGQELVQPQHFGDGTRLSIL.

The genes are TRBV19 and TRBJ2-7, with 11 positions matching TRBD2. Trimming removed 5 bases from V and 1 base from J; junction bases left unmatched: 4. Germline V lookup: CDR1 LNHDA, CDR2 SQIVND (reference sequence). CDR3 size: 15 residues. This CDR3 reads CASSFGTSGSYEQYF. CDR3 in DNA: TGTGCCAGTAGTTTCGGGACTAGCGGTTCCTACGAGCAGTACTTC.

A single count supports this clone. The V gene is TRBV13, the J gene TRBJ1-4, with D possibly being TRBD1 (6 bases). CDR1 and CDR2 (germline): PRHDT, FYEKMQ (reference sequence). V lost 2 bases to trimming and J lost 9 bases, with 19 bases between them. The CDR3 loop spans 16 amino acids. The CDR3 region is CASSLSANRVAQKLFF. CDR3 nucleotide sequence: TGTGCCAGCAGCTTATCGGCCAACAGGGTTGCTCAAAAACTGTTTTTT.

The rearrangement uses TRBV28 and TRBJ1-2; D call uncertain. V was cut by 2 bases and J by 5 bases, with 6 bases left in between. Germline V gene sequence: CDR1 MDHEN, CDR2 SYDVKM. The CDR3 loop spans 12 amino acids. The CDR3 region is CASSLELYGYTF. The DNA of the CDR3 is TGTGCCAGCAGTTTAGAGTTGTATGGCTACACCTTC.

The gene calls are TRBV5-1 and TRBJ2-3; 14 nucleotides agree with TRBD2. CDR3 length equals 17 residues. J was trimmed by 4 bases and V by 2 bases; bases with no gene match: 6. Per germline, CDR1 SGHRS and CDR2 YFSETQ. DNA of the CDR3: TGCGCCAGCAGCTTTGGACTAGCGGGAGGCCGGGCAGATACGCAGTATTTT. Translating it yields CASSFGLAGGRADTQYF.

V and J are TRBV4-1 and TRBJ1-1, with TRBD1 as a possible D gene (5 bases). The CDR3 extends over 14 amino acids. The germline CDR1 and CDR2 sequences are MGHRA and YSYEKL. Trimming stripped 8 bases from V and 4 bases from J, with 17 bases between. The CDR3 DNA sequence: TGCGCCAGCCGCGGTGCAGGGCCGAGCACTGAAGCTTTCTTT. This codes for CASRGAGPSTEAFF.

This chain connects TRBV5-1 to TRBJ2-7, with 7 bases that match TRBD2. Per germline, CDR1 SGHRS and CDR2 YFSETQ. With V trimmed by 4 bases and J by 6 bases, 13 bases remained unmatched. The CDR3 length is 15 residues. CDR3 protein: CASSPGGSGAREQYF. In DNA form, the CDR3 reads TGCGCCAGCAGCCCCGGGGGGTCGGGAGCCCGCGAGCAGTACTTC.

This clone was picked up a small number of times. The CDR3, as DNA: TGTGCCAGCAGTGACAAGGGGGGGCTTCAGCCCCAGCATTTT. Translation gives CASSDKGGLQPQHF. This chain links TRBV2 with TRBJ1-5; weak D call: TRBD1 (6 bases). CDR3 length: 14 residues. Per the germline V gene, CDR1 is SNHLY and CDR2 is FYNNEI. Trimming left V 3 bases short and J 6 bases short, with 12 bases between.

V gene TRBV9 combines with J gene TRBJ2-7; no reliable D call. Germline V gives CDR1 SGDLS, CDR2 YYNGEE. This CDR3 has 13 amino acids. V shed 0 bases and J shed 5 bases, with 9 bases lying between them. CDR3 sequence: CASSVASGHEQYF. DNA for the CDR3: TGTGCCAGCAGCGTAGCCTCTGGGCACGAGCAGTACTTC.

The V call is TRBV7-9, the J call TRBJ2-5; D may be TRBD2 (7 bases). Germline V CDR1 and CDR2: SEHNR, FQNEAQ (reference sequence). The germline V and J ends were trimmed by 5 bases and 5 bases, with 21 bases remaining between them. This CDR3 region has 16 residues. CDR3 nucleotide sequence: TGTGCCAGCAGCCCCCTTCGGGGGGCGGGTTATGAGACCCAGTACTTC. Protein product: CASSPLRGAGYETQYF.

The chain recombines TRBV28 with TRBJ1-2; 12 bases are shared with TRBD1. The germline gives CDR1 MDHEN, CDR2 SYDVKM. CDR3 size: 13 residues. With 6 bases clipped from V and 8 bases from J, the junction kept 4 bases outside the gene matches. The CDR3 sequence is CASRGQGARGYTF. DNA for the CDR3: TGTGCCAGCAGGGGACAGGGGGCGCGAGGCTACACCTTC.

The J gene is TRBJ2-6, the V gene TRBV28, with a weak D call TRBD2 (7 bases). Germline V gives CDR1 MDHEN, CDR2 SYDVKM. CDR3 length: 17 amino acids. Trimming removed 7 bases from V and 6 bases from J, with 22 bases in between. The CDR3 DNA reads TGTGCCAGCATAGGGGGGGTCCTGGCTCCTCTGGCCAACGTCCTGACTTTC. As protein: CASIGGVLAPLANVLTF.

This chain links TRBV28 with TRBJ2-7, with D uncertain. Looked up from germline, CDR1 is MDHEN and CDR2 is SYDVKM. The V end lost 7 bases, the J end lost 5 bases, and 15 bases lay between the germline ends. The CDR3 runs to 13 residues. CDR3 coding DNA: TGTGCCAGCACCACCCTGCGGTACCACGAGCAGTACTTC. Translating gives CASTTLRYHEQYF.

This sequence joins TRBV7-9 and TRBJ1-2, with D possibly TRBD1 on 6 matching bases. This CDR3 region has 14 residues. The V and J ends lost 5 bases and 8 bases respectively, with 18 bases between them. Looked up from germline, CDR1 is SEHNR and CDR2 is FQNEAQ (reference sequence). The CDR3 sequence is CASSNFLGAPGYTF. CDR3 bases: TGTGCCAGCAGCAACTTCTTGGGGGCACCCGGCTACACCTTC.

J is TRBJ2-1 and V is TRBV10-1; 12 positions agree with TRBD1. CDR1 and CDR2 (germline): WNHNN, SYGVQD (reference sequence). V dropped 6 bases and J dropped 5; count of bases not matched to a gene: 2. The CDR3 loop spans 14 amino acids. CDR3 in DNA: TGCGCCAGCAGGGGACAGGGGGCGGACAATGAGCAGTTCTTC. The encoded protein is CASRGQGADNEQFF.